These 2 T cell receptor beta chains originate from one sample sequenced in a study of neoadjuvant nivolumab and ipilimumab in lung cancer. Method: immunoSEQ multiplex PCR; TCRdb's copy keeps in-frame clones and lacks some. The repertoire holds roughly 20,000 clones, with around three quarters as singletons. Sequencing used tumor tissue, obtained after neoadjuvant nivolumab, alone or with ipilimumab, at or shortly before surgery. These receptors were taken from an adult with non-small cell lung cancer.

In its sample, this clone was seen a few times. This chain joins TRBV5-1 and TRBJ1-1, with 8 nucleotides matching TRBD1. This CDR3 contains 14 residues. The V gene end was trimmed by 7 bases and the J gene end by 5 bases; junction bases not matched to a gene: 10. Germline V CDR1 and CDR2: SGHRS, YFSETQ. The CDR3, as DNA: TGCGCCAGCCGGGCCCAGGGGGCGAGTACTGAAGCTTTCTTT. It codes for CASRAQGASTEAFF.

The rearrangement uses TRBV4-1 and TRBJ2-7, with D possibly being TRBD1 (5 bases). The germline V gene has CDR1 MGHRA and CDR2 YSYEKL. This CDR3 contains 17 residues. V lost 0 bases and J lost 2, with 17 bases in between. As DNA, the CDR3 is TGCGCCAGCAGCCAAGATTTACGCAGGGATGGAGCCTACGAGCAGTACTTC. It is translated as CASSQDLRRDGAYEQYF.